This T cell receptor (beta chain) was captured in a study of identical twins. Overall study findings and caveats: Clonotypes of the beta chain that were abundant in cord blood carried fewer insertions (memory repertoires showed none).

A universal primer binding site was introduced by template switching. The final cDNA contained unique molecular identifiers. TCRdb reanalysed the 5' RACE reads using MiXCR and keeps one entry per CDR3 protein. The sample lists around 530,000 distinct CDR3 sequences, approximately 14% occurring once. V dropped 6 bases and J dropped 5; count of bases not matched to a gene: 8. This CDR3 spans 15 amino acids. Germline V gene lookup returns CDR1 SNHLY and CDR2 FYNNEI. Comment on this clonotype: As yet, its antigen is unknown.

All donors were healthy, and all were Caucasian. This same sample was also taken into another study, of yellow fever vaccine responses in identical twins. Per that paper: Twins reportedly mounted vaccine T cell responses that seemed partly convergent, partly personalized.

Sequencing used CD4+ T cells sorted from blood. This TCR was recovered from a woman between 18 and 30 years old in good health. This rearrangement joins TRBV2 to TRBJ2-3, with 10 nucleotides matching TRBD2. CDR3 region: CASRISGRAVDTQYF. The CDR3 DNA is TGTGCCAGCAGGATAAGCGGGAGGGCCGTAGATACGCAGTATTTT.